Each of the 30 T cell receptor beta chains below was sequenced from the same sample in a study of cytomegalovirus exposure and HLA in healthy donors. Primers: 60 Vbeta forward and 13 Jbeta reverse. Some clones are missing from TCRdb's copy, which holds only in-frame ones; the method was immunoSEQ multiplex PCR. Of 150,000 to 200,000 clones listed, approximately 79% were seen once; the top ten hold about 7%. The sample taken for sequencing was PBMCs. The origin of the receptors is a man between 35 and 55 years old in good health and CMV-seropositive.

This chain uses TRBV7-9 with TRBJ2-1; possible D gene TRBD1, 5 bases. The CDR3 runs 11 residues. V was pared by 5 bases and J by 10 bases, with 9 bases between. Germline-derived CDR1 and CDR2 are SEHNR and FQNEAQ (reference sequence). In DNA, the CDR3 is TGTGCCAGCAGCCTCTGGACAGAGCAGTTCTTC. This sequence encodes CASSLWTEQFF.

In this sample, this clone turned up a few times. This rearrangement joins TRBV4-1 to TRBJ2-7, with D perhaps matching TRBD1 (6 bases). The V gene's germline CDR1 is MGHRA and CDR2 YSYEKL. The CDR3 runs to 13 residues. Trimming took off 4 bases at V and 2 bases at J, with 9 bases between the two ends. CDR3 protein: CASSLRQAYEQYF. The CDR3 bases are TGCGCCAGCAGCCTACGACAGGCCTACGAGCAGTACTTC.

V is TRBV6-1 and J is TRBJ1-5; maybe TRBD1 (5 bases). Germline V CDR1 and CDR2: MNHNS, SASEGT. The V and J ends lost 1 base and 6 bases respectively, with 10 bases between them. The CDR3 spans 14 residues. This CDR3 reads CASSEGGEVQPQHF. DNA for the CDR3: TGTGCCAGCAGTGAAGGGGGGGAGGTTCAGCCCCAGCATTTT.

This clone was seen more than once but under ten times. The chain joins TRBV14 to TRBJ2-7; TRBD2 might be the D (6 bases). CDR1 and CDR2 (germline): SGHDN, FVKESK. V was pared by 0 bases and J by 2 bases, with 11 bases between. The CDR3 totals 15 residues. CDR3 amino acids: CASSQEGAGPYEQYF. Here the CDR3 DNA reads TGTGCCAGCAGCCAAGAGGGTGCGGGGCCCTACGAGCAGTACTTC. The full variable domain, rest sourced from reference TRBV14 and TRBJ2-7, is EAGVTQFPSHSVIEKGQTVTLRCDPISGHDNLYWYRRVMGKEIKFLLHFVKESKQDESGMPNNRFLAERTGGTYSTLKVQPAELEDSGVYFCASSQEGAGPYEQYFGPGTRLTVT.

J is TRBJ1-5 and V is TRBV6-5, with 7 bases identical to TRBD1. Germline V gene lookup returns CDR1 MNHEY and CDR2 SVGAGI. The CDR3 has 15 residues. The trim removed 7 bases at V and 3 bases at J, leaving 9 bases unmatched. As DNA, the CDR3 is TGTGCCAGCAACGAGGGGGGACAGAACAATCAGCCCCAGCATTTT. Residues: CASNEGGQNNQPQHF.

The rearrangement joins TRBV19 to TRBJ1-5; a possible D gene is TRBD1 (5 bases). From germline, CDR1 is LNHDA and CDR2 SQIVND (reference sequence). V lost 6 bases, J lost 3 bases, and 9 bases lay in between. The CDR3 has 13 amino acids. CDR3 DNA: TGTGCCAGTAGGTGGGGCACCAATCAGCCCCAGCATTTT. It encodes CASRWGTNQPQHF. Variable domain in full (rest from reference TRBV19 and TRBJ1-5): DGGITQSPKYLFRKEGQNVTLSCEQNLNHDAMYWYRQDPGQGLRLIYYSQIVNDFQKGDIAEGYSVSREKKESFPLTVTSAQKNPTAFYLCASRWGTNQPQHFGDGTRLSIL.

A word on this clone: This sample includes further DNA sequences coding for the same CDR3. The chain couples TRBV9 to TRBJ1-3, with unresolved D. The CDR3 covers 14 residues. V lost 0 bases, J lost 1 base, and 5 bases lay in between. Germline CDR1 is SGDLS and CDR2 is YYNGEE. The CDR3 region has the DNA TGTGCCAGCAGCGTAGCCGGGTCTGGAAACACCATATATTTT. Protein product: CASSVAGSGNTIYF.

The table lists this clone with a few counts. The chain links TRBV5-6 to TRBJ1-1; 10 positions agree with TRBD1. CDR3 length equals 15 residues. Looked up from germline, CDR1 is SGHDT and CDR2 is YYEEEE. J gave up 5 bases and V 5 bases, and 9 bases lay outside the gene matches. CDR3 amino acids: CASRGRGQGETEAFF. For the CDR3, the DNA is TGTGCCAGCAGGGGGCGCGGACAGGGGGAAACTGAAGCTTTCTTT. The complete variable domain, with remaining parts taken from reference TRBV5-6 and TRBJ1-1, reads DAGVTQSPTHLIKTRGQQVTLRCSPKSGHDTVSWYQQALGQGPQFIFQYYEEEERQRGNFPDRFSGHQFPNYSSELNVNALLLGDSALYLCASRGRGQGETEAFFGQGTRLTVV.

This clone occurred once. This chain links TRBV11-3 with TRBJ1-1; 10 bases map to TRBD1. The germline gives CDR1 SGHNT, CDR2 YENEEA. The CDR3 has 17 amino acids. With V trimmed by 5 bases and J by 0 bases, 9 bases remained unmatched. The DNA of the CDR3 is TGTGCCAGCAGCGCGGGACAGGGGAAGGGCATGAACACTGAAGCTTTCTTT. Protein: CASSAGQGKGMNTEAFF.

This clone appeared a single time. The chain is built from TRBV7-2 and TRBJ2-7, with D tentatively TRBD2 (6 bases). Germline V gives CDR1 SGHTA, CDR2 FQGNSA. This CDR3 has 13 amino acids. Trimming shortened V by 4 bases and J by 7 bases, and 14 bases separated the two germline ends. CDR3: CASSSRDSFEQYF. In DNA, the CDR3 is TGTGCCAGCAGCTCCCGGGACTCCTTTGAGCAGTACTTC.

The V call is TRBV6-5, the J call TRBJ2-7, with 10 bases matching TRBD2. With 2 bases clipped from V and 2 bases from J, the junction kept 0 bases outside the gene matches. The CDR3 covers 14 residues. Per germline, CDR1 MNHEY and CDR2 SVGAGI. CDR3 in amino acids: CASSYGTSAYEQYF. CDR3 coding DNA: TGTGCCAGCAGTTACGGGACTAGCGCCTACGAGCAGTACTTC.

Written as DNA, the CDR3 is TGTGCTAGTGGTCTACTAGCGGGGGGGCCAAATGAGCAGTTCTTC. Translation: CASGLLAGGPNEQFF. The chain links TRBV12-5 to TRBJ2-1, with TRBD2 identical over 13 bases. CDR3 length: 15 amino acids. Germline lookup yields CDR1 LGHNT and CDR2 FRNRAP. With 5 bases clipped from V and 7 bases from J, the junction kept 5 bases outside the gene matches.

The chain employs TRBV30 and TRBJ1-2, with TRBD1 as a possible D gene (6 bases). CDR1 and CDR2 from the germline V gene are GTSNPN and SVGIG (reference sequence). This CDR3 spans 12 amino acids. With 1 base removed from V and 9 bases from J, the gap between germline ends came to 12 bases. The CDR3 is CAWSEQGRSYTF. CDR3 sequence (DNA): TGTGCCTGGAGTGAACAGGGCCGGAGCTACACCTTC.

J is TRBJ2-5 and V is TRBV10-3; 10 positions agree with TRBD2. Looked up from germline, CDR1 is ENHRY and CDR2 is SYGVKD. The CDR3 covers 19 residues. The V segment lost 10 bases and the J segment 5 bases; nucleotides outside the gene matches: 25. CDR3 loop: CATTRGEGGLASFRETQYF. The DNA of the CDR3 is TGTGCCACTACAAGAGGAGAAGGGGGACTAGCGAGTTTTCGGGAGACCCAGTACTTC.

This chain's CDR3 is CAISGAGEHTDTQYF. CDR3 nucleotide sequence: TGTGCCATCAGTGGTGCGGGGGAGCACACAGATACGCAGTATTTT. V and J are TRBV10-3 and TRBJ2-3; 7 nucleotides match TRBD2. With V trimmed by 4 bases and J by 2 bases, 6 bases remained unmatched. The CDR3 has 15 amino acids. The germline CDR1 and CDR2 sequences are ENHRY and SYGVKD.

The chain combines TRBV7-9 with TRBJ1-1; D is possibly TRBD1 (5 bases). The V end was cut by 0 bases, the J end by 2 bases, with 7 bases between. CDR1 SEHNR and CDR2 FQNEAQ come from the germline V gene (reference sequence). The CDR3 consists of 14 residues. CDR3 coding DNA: TGTGCCAGCAGCTTAGCGACAGACAACACTGAAGCTTTCTTT. Its translation: CASSLATDNTEAFF.

The rearrangement uses TRBV5-6 and TRBJ2-3, with a tentative D call TRBD1 (6 bases). Between the trimmed V and J ends, which lost 2 bases and 3 bases, there was a span of 16 bases. Germline values: CDR1 SGHDT, CDR2 YYEEEE. This CDR3 comprises 16 residues. In DNA form, the CDR3 reads TGTGCCAGCAGCTTCCGGGACACCCTAAGGACAGATACGCAGTATTTT. It translates to CASSFRDTLRTDTQYF.

This clone was recorded a few times. One junction end disagrees with the germline gene, perhaps due to a read error. J is TRBJ2-7 and V is TRBV7-9; no definite D call. CDR1 is SEHNR and CDR2 is FQNEAQ in the germline V gene (reference sequence). The CDR3 spans 16 residues. This CDR3 reads CSSSLAETLRSYEQYF. DNA for the CDR3: TGTTCCAGCAGCTTAGCAGAGACTCTCCGGTCCTACGAGCAGTACTTC.

The chain is built from TRBV19 and TRBJ2-5; perhaps TRBD1 as D (6 bases). The end of the DNA is better explained by TRBJ2-7, so the J call may be wrong. This CDR3 is 13 amino acids long. The germline V gene encodes CDR1 LNHDA and CDR2 SQIVND (reference sequence). The DNA of the CDR3 is TGTGCCAGTAGTATCCAGGGGTCCTACGAGCAGTACTTC. Encoded protein: CASSIQGSYEQYF.

Concerning this clone: Distinct nucleotide sequences in the sample also encode this CDR3. This chain links TRBV7-9 with TRBJ2-7; tentative D call: TRBD2 (6 bases). The CDR3 consists of 15 residues. Per the germline V gene, CDR1 is SEHNR and CDR2 is FQNEAQ (reference sequence). Trimming removed 3 bases at V and 2 bases at J, with 14 bases between. The CDR3 DNA reads as TGTGCCAGCAGCTTGAATAGCGGTCCCGCCTACGAGCAGTACTTC. Encoded protein: CASSLNSGPAYEQYF.

This clone was counted only a few times. The V and J genes are TRBV6-6 and TRBJ1-3, with TRBD1 matching over 7 bases. Germline CDR1 is MNHNY and CDR2 is SVGAGI (reference sequence). With V trimmed by 5 bases and J by 4 bases, 5 bases remained unmatched. CDR3 length equals 14 residues. CDR3 region: CASSPTGSGNTIYF. The CDR3 DNA reads as TGTGCCAGCAGTCCGACAGGGTCAGGAAACACCATATATTTT.

The V call is TRBV4-2, the J call TRBJ1-2; a weak D match, TRBD1 (6 bases). The CDR3 is 15 residues long. The germline V gene has CDR1 LGHNA and CDR2 YNFKEQ. Deletions cut 1 base from V and 2 bases from J, with 11 bases between. This CDR3 reads CASSQATGGNYGYTF. The CDR3 bases are TGTGCCAGCAGCCAAGCGACAGGCGGAAACTATGGCTACACCTTC.

This clone was observed once. V and J are TRBV4-2 and TRBJ2-3, with D perhaps TRBD2 (5 bases). CDR1 and CDR2 from the germline V gene are LGHNA and YNFKEQ. The CDR3 totals 16 residues. The V end was cut by 0 bases, the J end by 5 bases, with 15 bases between. CDR3 region: CASSQDPLALEDTQYF. DNA of the CDR3: TGTGCCAGCAGCCAAGACCCCCTAGCCTTAGAAGATACGCAGTATTTT.

This clone was recorded only once. The chain has TRBV11-2 and TRBJ2-7, with 9 bases identical to TRBD1. The CDR3 contains 15 residues. V lost 4 bases to trimming and J lost 1 base; unmatched junction nucleotides: 5. Germline values: CDR1 SGHAT, CDR2 FQNNGV. CDR3 protein: CASSYTGTGSYEQYF. DNA of the CDR3: TGTGCCAGCAGCTACACCGGGACAGGGTCCTACGAGCAGTACTTC.

This chain joins TRBV27 and TRBJ1-5; D ambiguous. Per the germline V gene, CDR1 is MNHEY and CDR2 is SMNVEV (reference sequence). This CDR3 contains 15 residues. V was pared by 5 bases and J by 4 bases, with 15 bases between. The CDR3 reads CASSPTLDTNQPQHF. Written as DNA, the CDR3 is TGTGCCAGCAGTCCTACCCTCGACACTAATCAGCCCCAGCATTTT.

This chain joins TRBV11-2 and TRBJ2-5; no clear D. The length of the CDR3 is 16 residues. Germline values: CDR1 SGHAT, CDR2 FQNNGV. Trimming stripped 2 bases from V and 3 bases from J, with 16 bases between. CDR3: CASSLRPARWEETQYF. CDR3 DNA: TGTGCCAGCAGCTTAAGGCCCGCCAGGTGGGAAGAGACCCAGTACTTC.

The chain employs TRBV7-2 and TRBJ1-2; the D is unclear. V was pared by 5 bases and J by 0 bases, with 19 bases between. This CDR3 is built from 17 residues. The germline V gene has CDR1 SGHTA and CDR2 FQGNSA. The CDR3 spells CASSPDGGFIPNYGYTF. CDR3 coding DNA: TGTGCCAGCAGCCCAGACGGAGGATTCATCCCTAACTATGGCTACACCTTC.

This chain links TRBV9 with TRBJ2-5; D not resolved. This CDR3 region has 13 residues. Germline CDR1 and CDR2: SGDLS and YYNGEE. V lost 1 base to trimming and J lost 5 bases, with 9 bases between them. CDR3 in DNA: TGTGCCAGCAGCGTATCTGACTGGGAGACCCAGTACTTC. Translated, it gives CASSVSDWETQYF.

In this sample, this clone turned up a few times. The V call is TRBV18, the J call TRBJ1-4; 7 bases agree with TRBD1. CDR1 is KGHSH and CDR2 is LQKENI in the germline V gene. The CDR3 consists of 14 residues. J lost 8 bases, V lost 0 bases, and 3 bases had no gene match. CDR3 DNA: TGTGCCAGCTCACCACCAGGGGGCAGGGAAAAACTGTTTTTT. This sequence encodes CASSPPGGREKLFF.

This chain links TRBV27 with TRBJ1-1; 8 bases align to TRBD1. Germline-derived CDR1 and CDR2 are MNHEY and SMNVEV (reference sequence). J gave up 0 bases and V 8 bases, and 8 bases lay outside the gene matches. The CDR3 covers 15 residues. CDR3: CASGSRDRMNTEAFF. The CDR3 nucleotides are TGTGCCAGCGGCTCCCGGGACAGGATGAACACTGAAGCTTTCTTT.